These 6 T cell receptor beta chains originate from one sample sequenced in a study of shared clonotypes between healthy human individuals. Generated by immunoSEQ multiplex PCR, the TCRdb table keeps only in-frame clones and is missing some. The sample lists about 2.5 million clones, around 90% occurring once. What was sequenced was naive CD4+ T cells from PBMCs. Specified subset: CD45RA+ positively selected. Receptor source: a young man in good health. Some clones in this sample may be carry-over from other donors' samples.

This chain connects TRBV29-1 to TRBJ1-2, with D possibly TRBD1 on 5 matching bases. Germline V gene sequence: CDR1 SQVTM, CDR2 ANQGSEA. This CDR3 has 12 residues. V lost 8 bases to trimming and J lost 4 bases, with 14 bases between them. CDR3 residues: CSPRVGGYGYTF. The CDR3 DNA follows: TGCAGCCCCAGGGTGGGGGGCTATGGCTACACCTTC.

The chain has TRBV6-6 and TRBJ1-1, with no clear D. The V gene lost 4 bases and the J gene lost 11 bases, with 14 bases spanning the gap. The CDR3 extends over 12 amino acids. Per germline, CDR1 MNHNY and CDR2 SVGAGI (reference sequence). The CDR3 region has the DNA TGTGCCAGCAGTTTAACAGCGACGGGGGCTTTCTTT. This gives the protein CASSLTATGAFF.

Comments on this clone: In the same sample, other DNA sequences code for this CDR3. The chain is built from TRBV4-3 and TRBJ2-7; D possibly corresponds to TRBD1 (6 bases). Looked up from germline, CDR1 is LGHNA and CDR2 is YSLEER. The CDR3 runs to 13 residues. Trimming took 0 bases from V and 4 from J, leaving 7 bases between them. The CDR3 region is CASSQETGYEQYF. CDR3 bases: TGCGCCAGCAGCCAAGAAACAGGGTACGAGCAGTACTTC.

The rearrangement joins TRBV2 to TRBJ2-1; 13 bases are shared with TRBD2. Per the germline V gene, CDR1 is SNHLY and CDR2 is FYNNEI. This CDR3 region has 15 residues. V shed 6 bases, J shed 8 bases, and the junction held 7 bases outside the gene matches. The CDR3 DNA reads TGTGCCAGCAGAGGACTAGCGGGAGCTCGGGATGAGCAGTTCTTC. It yields the protein CASRGLAGARDEQFF.

CDR3 in amino acids: CASSFGRPNPISNQPQHF. CDR3 sequence (DNA): TGTGCCAGCAGTTTTGGCAGGCCAAATCCTATTAGCAATCAGCCCCAGCATTTT. The rearrangement links TRBV27 to TRBJ1-5; unclear D gene. This CDR3 spans 18 amino acids. The germline V and J ends were trimmed by 3 bases and 0 bases, with 18 bases remaining between them. CDR1 and CDR2 from the germline V gene are MNHEY and SMNVEV (reference sequence).

This chain joins TRBV11-2 and TRBJ1-1; D remains unclear. V gave up 0 bases and J gave up 1 base, with 9 bases separating them. This CDR3 contains 15 residues. CDR1 and CDR2 (germline): SGHAT, FQNNGV. CDR3 residues: CASSLDGRQNTEAFF. The DNA for the CDR3 is TGTGCCAGCAGCTTAGATGGACGGCAGAACACTGAAGCTTTCTTT.